A single sample is the source of the 3 T cell receptor beta chains below, sequenced in a study of Graves' ophthalmopathy and Graves' hyperthyroidism. RNA served as the template for amplifying TCR beta CDR3 regions. An initial RT-PCR round employing HTBI primers preceded a second-round multiplex PCR. TCRdb used MiXCR to reprocess the multiplex PCR reads, holding one entry per CDR3 protein. This sample has about 640,000 distinct CDR3 sequences; more than 40% occur once, and the top ten carry over 2.5%. Sequencing was done on a sample of peripheral blood. The receptors come from an adult man with Graves' ophthalmopathy.

At least ten counts were recorded for this clonotype. The J gene is TRBJ1-5, the V gene TRBV10-3; D gene ambiguous. CDR3 size: 14 residues. The V gene lost 3 bases and the J gene lost 4 bases, with 10 bases spanning the gap. CDR1 and CDR2 from the germline V gene are ENHRY and SYGVKD. The CDR3 region has the DNA TGTGCCATCAGTGATATTGTAGGGAATCAGCCCCAGCATTTT. This sequence encodes CAISDIVGNQPQHF.

This clonotype was recorded many times. The chain joins TRBV2 to TRBJ1-1, with D tentatively TRBD1 (6 bases). Germline CDR1 and CDR2: SNHLY and FYNNEI. The CDR3 has 14 amino acids. V lost 5 bases to trimming and J lost 5 bases, with 15 bases between them. CDR3 loop: CASSTLGGGTEAFF. In DNA, the CDR3 is TGTGCCAGCAGTACCCTAGGGGGGGGAACTGAAGCTTTCTTT.

Points on this clonotype: A junction end diverges from the germline sequence, so it may reflect a read error. The chain has TRBV10-3 and TRBJ1-1; D remains unclear. The CDR3 consists of 12 residues. Germline V gene sequence: CDR1 ENHRY, CDR2 SYGVKD. The CDR3 spells CASSQAVSEAFF. The CDR3 bases are TGTGCCAGCAGTCAAGCGGTGTCGGAAGCTTTCTTT.